In its sample, the clone carrying this TCR beta chain was seen many times. Its target is unknown. The data originate from a study of T cells after yellow fever vaccination. Study overall: SMART-Seq v4 Ultra Low Input prepared the low-cell-number fractions.

The germline V and J ends were trimmed by 5 bases and 5 bases, with 12 bases remaining between them. Germline V gene lookup returns CDR1 SQVTM and CDR2 ANQGSEA. The CDR3 totals 13 residues. Findings and caveats of the study: One caveat is that FACS-sorted repertoires could contain abundant clonotypes contaminating from the bulk population. Primary-vaccination clones mostly resurfaced post-booster (less than 98% CD4, approximately 90% CD8).

A process of 5'RACE template switching, which added a universal primer site and UMIs, was used to make TCR cDNA. TCRdb itself ran the 5' RACE reads through MiXCR, one entry per CDR3 protein. This table has more than 300,000 distinct CDR3 sequences, 3.5% to 4.5% appearing once. This chain uses TRBV29-1 with TRBJ2-2; possibly TRBD1 or TRBD2 for D (5 bases each). The source is a man younger than 35 who received the YFV17D yellow fever vaccine. The material sequenced was PBMCs, taken 15 days after the yellow fever booster vaccination. This CDR3 reads CSVRQSGTGELFF. The CDR3 bases are TGCAGCGTTAGACAGAGCGGTACCGGGGAGCTGTTTTTT.